This T cell receptor beta chain was sequenced during a study of shared clonotypes between healthy human individuals (dated by TCRdb to about 2020). Regarding the complete study: A few men and two women, aged 18 to 49 years, made up the cohort. Libraries were prepared and TCR repertoires were sequenced by different laboratories using diverse techniques, in order to increase sequencing depth and limit assay-specific biases. Between about 0.9 and 9 billion PBMCs per donor were obtained by leukapheresis. Blood TCR repertoires of five healthy adults were deeply sequenced to estimate repertoire size and the extent of clonotype sharing between individuals.

Using the deep immunoSEQ assay, TCR CDR3 regions were amplified from genomic DNA by multiplex PCR. Genomic DNA extracted from each cell subset was distributed evenly over all wells of several immunoSEQ 96-well plates, and each plate served as one replicate. For unsorted PBMC, approximately 300 ng of genomic DNA, equivalent to around 30,000 T cell genomes, went into each replicate PCR. Ten immunoSEQ deep assay plates were used to sequence the unsorted PBMC genomic DNA. Purified libraries were measured with a Qubit 3.0 fluorometer, size-checked on a Bioanalyzer 2100, and measured again with the KAPA Library Quantification kit. Every immunoSEQ 96-well plate was sequenced on a dedicated single-read 150-cycle Illumina NextSeq 550 flow cell. The original methods were these. Because the immunoSEQ output held only junctional sequences and lacked quality scores, the filtering could not match the filtering applied to full-length reads. To assign V/J genes and CDR3, sequences were annotated against IMGT germline references using PyIR, a Python wrapper for IgBLAST v1.9. Reads with weak V/J assignments (E-value above 1e-6), missing CDR3, stop codons, out-of-frame junctions, or ambiguous translated residues were removed. V3J clonotypes were defined as sequences sharing an identical inferred V gene, J gene, and CDR3 amino acid sequence. Percentage overlap between repertoires was calculated by dividing the number of shared unique clonotypes by the size of the smaller repertoire. Richness of each repertoire was evaluated using RTK rarefaction, the Chao1 estimator, and Recon v2.1 estimates of unobserved clonotypes. In TCRdb, the immuneACCESS table is reduced to in-frame sequences with V and J assigned. These tables do not hold every clone; where another copy was compared, an unresolved V gene accounts for under half, and the others remain unexplained. For V, J and clone size, that table is used; D and trimming come from the DNA. For this sample there are around 450,000 clones; around 79% appear just once. Clones ranked in the top ten supply less than 15% of the sample.

Beyond this particular receptor, the publication reports: Because the study included a small number of donors, the genetic and exposure-history diversity represented was limited. Sampling was limited to blood, and TCR repertoires in tissue likely differ from TCR repertoires in blood. Pairwise subsampling indicated that sequencing depth was expected to affect the degree of clonotype sharing among donors.

This clone was picked up one time. The clone's antigen remains unknown. The sample holds no much larger clone one base away, and base qualities are not on file. Trimming removed 3 bases from V and 8 bases from J; the gene matches leave 6 bases unexplained. CDR1 and CDR2 are drawn from the germline V gene: SGHRS, YFSETQ. CDR3 length: 14 amino acids, cysteine to phenylalanine. Only CDR3 DNA is held: 42 bases, read in frame from base 1. Healthy HIV-negative adults with no recently reported acute infections or vaccinations were included as donors. All donors were Caucasian adults living in Nashville, Tennessee, USA. For unsorted samples, tens of millions of PBMCs were counted, and genomic DNA was extracted using the QIAamp DNA Blood Mini kit. Blood was collected by leukapheresis, and PBMCs were isolated by Ficoll-Histopaque density gradient centrifugation and then cryopreserved in liquid nitrogen vapor phase.

The chain uses TRBV5-1 and TRBJ2-1; a stretch of 9 junction bases matches TRBD1. Sequenced: PBMCs. The receptor comes from a woman in her forties in good health. Some clones in this sample may be carry-over from other donors' samples. This receptor has the CDR3 CASSSGQGFYEQFF. The DNA sequence is TGCGCCAGCAGCTCGGGACAGGGTTTTTATGAGCAGTTCTTC.